This T cell receptor beta chain was sequenced in a study of T cells in Graves' hyperthyroidism and ophthalmopathy. Overall study findings and caveats: Most thyroid clonotypes with frequency above 0.001 were detected in blood.

RNA transcripts were the template for amplifying TCR beta CDR3 regions. A first-round RT-PCR of the TCR CDR3 used the HTBI primer set. Each CDR3 protein gets one entry after TCRdb re-called the multiplex PCR reads with MiXCR. The data hold under 400,000 distinct CDR3 sequences, with around 13% observed a single time. This clonotype was seen many times. Its specificity is not known. PBMCs were collected from an approximately 9.4 ml volume of fresh peripheral blood. The CDR3 covers 11 residues. V shed 8 bases and J 11 bases; nucleotides not matched to a gene: 5. The gene calls are TRBV12-3 or TRBV12-4 and TRBJ1-1, with TRBD1 matching over 10 bases. Sequencing was done on a sample of blood. The sequence came from a woman aged 55-69 years with Graves' hyperthyroidism. The CDR3 DNA reads as TGTGCCAGCGCCATGGGACAGGGGGCTTTCTTT. It yields the protein CASAMGQGAFF.